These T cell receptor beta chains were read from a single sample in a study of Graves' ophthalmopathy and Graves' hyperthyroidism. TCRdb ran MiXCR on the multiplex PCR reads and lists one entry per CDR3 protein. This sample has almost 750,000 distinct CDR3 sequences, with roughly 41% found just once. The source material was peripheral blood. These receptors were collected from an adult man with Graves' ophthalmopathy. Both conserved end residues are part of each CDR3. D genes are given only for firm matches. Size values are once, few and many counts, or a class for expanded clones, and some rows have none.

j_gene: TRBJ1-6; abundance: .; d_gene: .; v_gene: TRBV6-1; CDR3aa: CASGTGTVNSPLHF; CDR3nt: TGTGCCAGCGGGACCGGGACTGTCAATTCACCCCTCCACTTT
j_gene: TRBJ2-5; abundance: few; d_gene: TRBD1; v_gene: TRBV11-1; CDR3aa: CASSAGTGGNQETQYF; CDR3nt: TGTGCCAGCAGCGCCGGGACAGGGGGTAACCAAGAGACCCAGTACTTC
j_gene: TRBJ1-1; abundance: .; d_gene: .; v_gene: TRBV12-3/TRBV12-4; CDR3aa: CASSLGRSAEAFF; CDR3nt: TGTGCCAGCAGCCTCGGACGGTCCGCTGAAGCTTTCTTT
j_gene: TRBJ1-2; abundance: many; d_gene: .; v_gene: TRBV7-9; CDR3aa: CASRLPNDNYGYTF; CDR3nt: TGTGCCAGCAGACTACCTAATGATAACTATGGCTACACCTTC
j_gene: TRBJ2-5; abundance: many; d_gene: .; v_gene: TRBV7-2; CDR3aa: CASSLAVGRETQYF; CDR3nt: TGTGCCAGCAGCTTAGCAGTGGGGCGCGAGACCCAGTACTTC
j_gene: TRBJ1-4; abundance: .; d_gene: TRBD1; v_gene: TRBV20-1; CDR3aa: CSARRTGYNEKLFF; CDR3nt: TGCAGTGCCCGAAGGACAGGCTACAATGAAAAACTGTTTTTT
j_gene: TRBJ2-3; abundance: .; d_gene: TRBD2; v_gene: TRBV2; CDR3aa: CASSEGYSGRATDTQYF; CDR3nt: TGTGCCAGCAGTGAAGGTTATAGCGGGAGGGCCACAGATACGCAGTATTTT
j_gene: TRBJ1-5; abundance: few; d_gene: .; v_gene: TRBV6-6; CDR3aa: CASSYIEVQPQHF; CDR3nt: TGTGCCAGCAGTTATATTGAGGTGCAGCCCCAGCATTTT
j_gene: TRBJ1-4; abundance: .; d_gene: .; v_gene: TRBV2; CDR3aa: CASSRQVVRTNEKLFF; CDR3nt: TGTGCCAGCAGTCGACAGGTGGTGAGAACTAATGAAAAACTGTTTTTT
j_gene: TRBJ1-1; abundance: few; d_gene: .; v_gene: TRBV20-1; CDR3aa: CSARYPEQRNTEAFF; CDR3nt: TGCAGTGCTAGATACCCGGAACAGAGAAACACTGAAGCTTTCTTT
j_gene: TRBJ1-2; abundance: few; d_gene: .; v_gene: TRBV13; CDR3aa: CASSADRGGYGYTF; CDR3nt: TGTGCCAGCAGCGCAGATCGGGGGGGATATGGCTACACCTTC
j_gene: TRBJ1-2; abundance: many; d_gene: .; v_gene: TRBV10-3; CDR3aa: CAISGTGLPDGYTF; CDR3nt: TGTGCCATCAGCGGAACCGGACTGCCCGATGGCTACACCTTC
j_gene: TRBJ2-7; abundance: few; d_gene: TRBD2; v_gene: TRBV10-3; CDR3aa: CASSWDSGSSPEQYF; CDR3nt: TGTGCCAGCAGTTGGGATAGCGGGAGCTCCCCCGAGCAGTACTTC
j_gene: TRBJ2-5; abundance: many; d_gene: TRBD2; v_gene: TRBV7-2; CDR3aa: CASSLRLAGGDQYF; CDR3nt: TGTGCCAGCAGCTTAAGACTAGCGGGCGGGGACCAGTACTTC
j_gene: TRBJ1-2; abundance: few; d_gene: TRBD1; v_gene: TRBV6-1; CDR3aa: CASSEVLGGNVNYGYTF; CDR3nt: TGTGCCAGCAGTGAAGTACTAGGGGGCAATGTTAACTATGGCTACACCTTC
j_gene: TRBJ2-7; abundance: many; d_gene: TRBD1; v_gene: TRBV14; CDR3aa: CASSHWDSIGFYEQYF; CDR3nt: TGTGCCAGCAGCCATTGGGACAGCATAGGATTCTACGAGCAGTACTTC
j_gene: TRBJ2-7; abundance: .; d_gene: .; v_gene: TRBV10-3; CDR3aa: CAISQAQSSYEQYF; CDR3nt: TGTGCCATCAGTCAAGCGCAGAGTTCCTACGAGCAGTACTTC
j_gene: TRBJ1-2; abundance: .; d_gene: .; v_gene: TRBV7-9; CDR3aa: CASSLTPGNTF; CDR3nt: TGTGCCAGCAGCTTAACACCTGGAAACACCTTC
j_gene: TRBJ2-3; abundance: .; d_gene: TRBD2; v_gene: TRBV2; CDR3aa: CASSRLAGTNTQYF; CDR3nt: TGTGCCAGCAGTCGTCTAGCGGGAACGAATACGCAGTATTTT
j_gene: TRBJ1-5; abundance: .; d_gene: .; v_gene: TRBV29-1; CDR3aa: CSVAAGTDANQPQHF; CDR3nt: TGCAGCGTTGCGGCAGGGACCGATGCAAACCAGCCCCAGCATTTT
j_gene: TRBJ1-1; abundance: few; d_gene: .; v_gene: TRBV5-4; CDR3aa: CASSLGGTALNTEAFF; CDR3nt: TGTGCCAGCAGCTTGGGAGGTACAGCCTTGAACACTGAAGCTTTCTTT
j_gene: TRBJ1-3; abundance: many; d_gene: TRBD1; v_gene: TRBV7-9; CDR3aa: CASRTGESSGNTIYF; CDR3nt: TGTGCCAGCAGAACAGGGGAGAGCTCTGGAAACACCATATATTTT
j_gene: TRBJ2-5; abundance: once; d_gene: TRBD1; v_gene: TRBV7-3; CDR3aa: CASSPRVGGRQEAQYF; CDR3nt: TGTGCCAGCAGCCCCCGGGTAGGGGGCCGCCAAGAGGCCCAGTACTTC
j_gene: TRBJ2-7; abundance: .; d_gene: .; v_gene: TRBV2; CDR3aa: CACSVLGMDEQYF; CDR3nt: TGTGCCTGCAGCGTCTTAGGAATGGACGAGCAGTACTTC
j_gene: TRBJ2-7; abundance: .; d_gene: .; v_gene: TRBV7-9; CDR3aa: CASSQGTRLTYEQYF; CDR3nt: TGTGCCAGCAGCCAAGGGACCAGGCTTACCTACGAGCAGTACTTC
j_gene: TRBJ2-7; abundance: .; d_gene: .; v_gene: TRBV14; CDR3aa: CASSQVRGNTEHGQYF; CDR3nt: TGTGCCAGCAGCCAAGTTAGGGGGAACACTGAACACGGGCAGTACTTC
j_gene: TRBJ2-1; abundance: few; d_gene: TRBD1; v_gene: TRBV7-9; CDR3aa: CASSSGGNEQFF; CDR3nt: TGTGCCAGCAGCTCAGGGGGCAATGAGCAGTTCTTC
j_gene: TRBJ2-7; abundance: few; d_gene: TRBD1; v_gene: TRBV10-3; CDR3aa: CAISESAISGQGSYEQYF; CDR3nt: TGTGCCATCAGTGAGTCGGCAATTTCGGGACAGGGCTCCTACGAGCAGTACTTC
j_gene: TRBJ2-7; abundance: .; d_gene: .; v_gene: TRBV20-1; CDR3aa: CSASQTSYEQYF; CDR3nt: TGCAGTGCTAGCCAGACATCCTACGAGCAGTACTTC
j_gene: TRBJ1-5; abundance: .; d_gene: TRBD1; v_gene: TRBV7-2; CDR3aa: CASARQGNQPQHF; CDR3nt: TGTGCCAGCGCCCGACAGGGGAATCAGCCCCAGCATTTT
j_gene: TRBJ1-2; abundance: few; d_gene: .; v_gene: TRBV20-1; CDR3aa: CSARGGDRHYGYTF; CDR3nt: TGCAGTGCTAGGGGGGGCGACAGGCACTATGGCTACACCTTC
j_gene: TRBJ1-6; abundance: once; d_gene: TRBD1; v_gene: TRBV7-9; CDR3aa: CASWDRGDSPLHF; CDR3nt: TGTGCCAGCTGGGACAGGGGGGATTCACCCCTCCACTTT
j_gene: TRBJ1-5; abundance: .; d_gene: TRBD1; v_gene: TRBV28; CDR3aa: CASREEVDRGIQHF; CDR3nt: TGTGCCAGCAGAGAGGAGGTCGACAGGGGGATACAGCATTTT
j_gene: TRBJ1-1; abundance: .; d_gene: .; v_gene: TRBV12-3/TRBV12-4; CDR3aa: CASSPPGLIKAAFF; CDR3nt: TGTGCCAGCAGTCCGCCGGGACTTATTAAGGCAGCTTTCTTT
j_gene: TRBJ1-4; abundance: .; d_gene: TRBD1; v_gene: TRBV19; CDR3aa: CASTLGDRGSIRLFF; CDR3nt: TGTGCCAGTACCTTAGGAGACAGGGGGTCGATTCGACTGTTTTTT
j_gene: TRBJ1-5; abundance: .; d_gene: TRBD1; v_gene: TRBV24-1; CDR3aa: CASSQQGLSNQPQHF; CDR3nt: TGTGCCAGCTCACAACAGGGGTTGAGCAATCAGCCCCAGCATTTT
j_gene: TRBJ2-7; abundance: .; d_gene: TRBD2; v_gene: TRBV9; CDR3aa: CASSPGGRTYDQYF; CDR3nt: TGTGCCAGCAGCCCGGGGGGGAGAACCTACGACCAGTACTTC
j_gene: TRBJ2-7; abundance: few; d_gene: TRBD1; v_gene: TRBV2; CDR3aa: CASSTDRLGYEQYF; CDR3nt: TGTGCCAGCAGTACGGACAGGCTCGGCTACGAGCAGTACTTC
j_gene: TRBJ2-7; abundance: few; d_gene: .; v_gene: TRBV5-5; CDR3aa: CASSFIPGITYEQYF; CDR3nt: TGTGCCAGCAGCTTTATTCCCGGGATAACCTACGAGCAGTACTTC
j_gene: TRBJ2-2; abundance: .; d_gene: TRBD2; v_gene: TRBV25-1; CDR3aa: CASSYVAGGTGELFF; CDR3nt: TGTGCCAGCAGTTACGTAGCGGGAGGGACCGGGGAGCTGTTTTTT
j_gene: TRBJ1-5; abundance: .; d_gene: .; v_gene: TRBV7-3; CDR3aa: CATSRGAVRGGQPQHF; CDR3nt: TGTGCCACCAGCAGGGGTGCGGTGCGAGGCGGTCAGCCCCAGCATTTT
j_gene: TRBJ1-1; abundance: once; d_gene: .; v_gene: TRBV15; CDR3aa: CATSRDSGGWAEAFF; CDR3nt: TGTGCCACCAGCAGAGATTCGGGGGGTTGGGCTGAAGCTTTCTTT
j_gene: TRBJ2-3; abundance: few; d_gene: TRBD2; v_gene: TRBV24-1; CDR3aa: CATRTSGRSGTQYF; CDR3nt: TGTGCCACACGGACTAGCGGGAGATCCGGTACGCAGTATTTT
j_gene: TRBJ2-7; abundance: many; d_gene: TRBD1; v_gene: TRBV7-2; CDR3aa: CASSLDVDRGHDF; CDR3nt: TGTGCCAGCAGCCTGGATGTGGACAGGGGGCATGACTTC
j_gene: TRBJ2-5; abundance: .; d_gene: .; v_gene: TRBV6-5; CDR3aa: CASSYTGQPRRETQYF; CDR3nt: TGTGCCAGCAGTTACACCGGACAGCCCCGACGGGAGACCCAGTACTTC
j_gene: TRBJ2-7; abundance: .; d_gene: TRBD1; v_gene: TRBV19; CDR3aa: CASSATGLVYEQYF; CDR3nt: TGTGCCAGTAGTGCGACAGGGTTGGTCTACGAGCAGTACTTC
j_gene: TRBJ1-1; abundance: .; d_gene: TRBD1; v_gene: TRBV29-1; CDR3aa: CSVAGQGASEAFF; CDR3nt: TGCAGCGTTGCCGGACAGGGGGCGAGTGAAGCTTTCTTT
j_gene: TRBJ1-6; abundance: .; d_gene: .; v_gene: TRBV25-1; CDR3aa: CASSGARANSPLHF; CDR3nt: TGTGCCAGCAGTGGAGCCCGCGCGAATTCACCCCTCCACTTT
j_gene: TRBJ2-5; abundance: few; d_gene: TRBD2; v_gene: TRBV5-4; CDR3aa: CASSSGKAGKETQYF; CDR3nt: TGTGCCAGCAGCTCCGGGAAAGCGGGAAAAGAGACCCAGTACTTC
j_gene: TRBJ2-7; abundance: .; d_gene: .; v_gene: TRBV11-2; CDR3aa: CASSYDRRDEQYF; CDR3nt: TGTGCCAGCAGTTACGACAGACGGGACGAGCAGTACTTC
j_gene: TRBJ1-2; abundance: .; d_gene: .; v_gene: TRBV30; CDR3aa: CAWSVLRLNGYTF; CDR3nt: TGTGCCTGGAGTGTTCTCAGGCTCAACGGCTACACCTTC
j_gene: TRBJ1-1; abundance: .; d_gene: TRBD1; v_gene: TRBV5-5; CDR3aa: CASSLEITGGTEAFF; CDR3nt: TGTGCCAGCAGCCTGGAAATTACAGGGGGAACTGAAGCTTTCTTT
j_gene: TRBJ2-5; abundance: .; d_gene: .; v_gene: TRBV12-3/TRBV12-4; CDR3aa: CASSYVGLDTQYF; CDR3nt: TGTGCCAGCAGTTACGTGGGGTTGGACACCCAGTACTTC
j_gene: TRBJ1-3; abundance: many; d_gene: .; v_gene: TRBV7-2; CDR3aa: CASSLVFQGRGNTIYF; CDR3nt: TGTGCCAGCAGCTTAGTTTTCCAGGGGCGAGGAAACACCATATATTTT
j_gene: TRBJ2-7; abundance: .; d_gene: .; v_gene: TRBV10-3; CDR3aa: CASSHRTSYEQYF; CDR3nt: TGTGCCAGCAGCCACCGGACCTCCTACGAGCAGTACTTC